This T cell receptor (beta chain) was observed in a study of cytotoxic CD8 clonotypes in ibrutinib-treated CLL. On the study more broadly: Among patients, roughly 25 responded partially and 2 completely; around 14 then stayed remitted and some twelve progressed after median roughly 68 months. Response samples were obtained once patients had received a median 12 months of treatment, range 6 to 36.

Overall study results and limits: Stable or contracted on treatment, public clonotypes were also uncommon.

CDR3 length: 14 residues. Germline CDR1 and CDR2: SEHNR and FQNEAQ (reference sequence). V was pared by 2 bases and J by 5 bases, with 12 bases between. Measured with immunoSEQ multiplex PCR; TCRdb has only the in-frame clones, and not every one. The table shows fewer than 150,000 clones, with 80% to 85% occurring only once. As concerns this clone: Antigen specificity is unknown.

About 2 micrograms of genomic DNA, which was extracted from cryopreserved PBMCs, served as the material used for the TCR beta libraries. The receptor comes from a human donor with chronic lymphocytic leukemia. This rearrangement joins TRBV7-9 to TRBJ2-5; D possibly corresponds to TRBD2 (5 bases). Sequenced material: PBMCs, taken after 24 months of ibrutinib treatment. The DNA for the CDR3 is TGTGCCAGCAGCTTATGGTCAACTAGGGAGACCCAGTACTTC. This codes for CASSLWSTRETQYF.